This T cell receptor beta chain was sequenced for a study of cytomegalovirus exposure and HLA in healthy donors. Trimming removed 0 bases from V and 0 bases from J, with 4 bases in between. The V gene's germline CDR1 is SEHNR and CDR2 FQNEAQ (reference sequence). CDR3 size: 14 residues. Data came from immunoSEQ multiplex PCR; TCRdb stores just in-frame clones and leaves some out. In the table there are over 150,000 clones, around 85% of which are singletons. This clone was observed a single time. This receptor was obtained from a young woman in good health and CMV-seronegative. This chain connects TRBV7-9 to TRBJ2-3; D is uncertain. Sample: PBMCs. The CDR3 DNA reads TGTGCCAGCAGCTTAGCGGCTAGCACAGATACGCAGTATTTT. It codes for CASSLAASTDTQYF. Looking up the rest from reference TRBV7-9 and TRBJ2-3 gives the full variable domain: DTGVSQNPRHKITKRGQNVTFRCDPISEHNRLYWYRQTLGQGPEFLTYFQNEAQLEKSRLLSDRFSAERPKGSFSTLEIQRTEQGDSAMYLCASSLAASTDTQYFGPGTRLTVL.